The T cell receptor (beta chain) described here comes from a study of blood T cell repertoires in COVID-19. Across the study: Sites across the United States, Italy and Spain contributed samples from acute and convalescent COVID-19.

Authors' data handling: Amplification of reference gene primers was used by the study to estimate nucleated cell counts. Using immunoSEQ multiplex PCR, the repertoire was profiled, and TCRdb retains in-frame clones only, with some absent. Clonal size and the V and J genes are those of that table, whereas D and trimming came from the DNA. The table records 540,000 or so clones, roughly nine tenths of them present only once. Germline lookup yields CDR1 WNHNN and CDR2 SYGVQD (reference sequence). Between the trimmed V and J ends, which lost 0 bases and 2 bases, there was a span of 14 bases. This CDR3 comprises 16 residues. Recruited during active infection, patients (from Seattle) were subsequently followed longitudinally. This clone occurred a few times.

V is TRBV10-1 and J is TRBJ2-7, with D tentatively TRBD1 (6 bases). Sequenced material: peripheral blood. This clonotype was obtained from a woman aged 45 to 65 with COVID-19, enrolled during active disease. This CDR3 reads CASSESRADRAYEQYF. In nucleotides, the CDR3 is TGCGCCAGCAGTGAGTCAAGGGCGGACAGAGCCTACGAGCAGTACTTC.